The 7 T cell receptor beta chains reported below all come from one sample, sequenced in a study of T-cell memory formation after mild COVID-19. TCRdb called the 5' RACE reads again in MiXCR, with one record for every CDR3 protein. Here the sample spans around 390,000 distinct CDR3 sequences, 15% to 20% being singletons. The specimen sequenced was PBMCs or a T cell subset sorted from them (not recorded which). All receptors come from a man aged 18 to 29 who had mild COVID-19 (a few samples of this study predate the infection). Cell type and time point are not known.

The chain carries TRBV2 and TRBJ2-1; no definite D call. The CDR3 is 11 amino acids. V was cut by 4 bases and J by 8 bases, with 6 bases left in between. Per germline, CDR1 SNHLY and CDR2 FYNNEI. This chain's CDR3 is CASSAVDEQFF. In nucleotides, the CDR3 is TGTGCCAGCAGTGCGGTGGATGAGCAGTTCTTC.

This clonotype was detected only a few times. The V and J genes are TRBV6-6 and TRBJ2-1, with D perhaps TRBD2 (5 bases). The germline V gene has CDR1 MNHNY and CDR2 SVGAGI (reference sequence). Trimming removed 6 bases from V and 8 bases from J, with 17 bases in between. This CDR3 has 14 amino acids. CDR3 region: CASSHRLSAHEQFF. CDR3 sequence (DNA): TGTGCCAGCAGCCATCGCCTTAGCGCCCATGAGCAGTTCTTC.

CDR3 in amino acids: CASRERLAGNEQFF. The CDR3 DNA sequence: TGCGCCAGCCGAGAAAGGCTAGCGGGTAATGAGCAGTTCTTC. This chain connects TRBV5-1 to TRBJ2-1; 8 bases align to TRBD2. Looked up from germline, CDR1 is SGHRS and CDR2 is YFSETQ. The V gene end was trimmed by 7 bases and the J gene end by 7 bases; junction bases not matched to a gene: 10. This CDR3 spans 14 amino acids. The full variable domain, with the rest looked up from reference TRBV5-1 and TRBJ2-1, is KAGVTQTPRYLIKTRGQQVTLSCSPISGHRSVSWYQQTPGQGLQFLFEYFSETQRNKGNFPGRFSGRQFSNSRSEMNVSTLELGDSALYLCASRERLAGNEQFFGPGTRLTVL.

This clonotype has a handful of counts. This chain links TRBV19 with TRBJ2-5; D is uncertain. The V gene's germline CDR1 is LNHDA and CDR2 SQIVND (reference sequence). This CDR3 spans 11 amino acids. Trimming left V 4 bases short and J 5 bases short, with 5 bases between. For the CDR3, the DNA is TGTGCCAGTAGTACCTCGGAGACCCAGTACTTC. Its protein product is CASSTSETQYF.

This clonotype was recorded once. This chain joins TRBV2 and TRBJ2-5, with D unresolved. The CDR3 consists of 12 residues. Germline assignment: CDR1 SNHLY and CDR2 FYNNEI. V gave up 7 bases and J gave up 5 bases, with 11 bases separating them. CDR3 loop: CASKPNSETQYF. In nucleotides, the CDR3 is TGTGCCAGCAAGCCGAACAGCGAGACCCAGTACTTC.

This clonotype occurred a few times. This chain links TRBV7-9 with TRBJ2-3; possible D gene TRBD1, 5 bases. V was trimmed by 4 bases and J by 3 bases, leaving 17 bases between them. The germline V gene has CDR1 SEHNR and CDR2 FQNEAQ (reference sequence). CDR3 length: 16 amino acids. The CDR3 DNA reads TGTGCCAGCAGCTCTCGACAGTTCGTGGAGACAGATACGCAGTATTTT. Its protein product is CASSSRQFVETDTQYF.

The chain is built from TRBV28 and TRBJ2-3; tentative D call: TRBD1 (6 bases). Germline V gene lookup returns CDR1 MDHEN and CDR2 SYDVKM. Trimming pared 6 bases from V and 4 bases from J, leaving 17 bases between. This CDR3 is 15 amino acids long. In DNA form, the CDR3 reads TGTGCCAGCAGCCCCCCCACAGGGCGGGCAGATACGCAGTATTTT. Protein sequence: CASSPPTGRADTQYF. The variable domain in full, with the rest retrieved from reference TRBV28 and TRBJ2-3, is DVKVTQSSRYLVKRTGEKVFLECVQDMDHENMFWYRQDPGLGLRLIYFSYDVKMKEKGDIPEGYSVSREKKERFSLILESASTNQTSMYLCASSPPTGRADTQYFGPGTRLTVL.